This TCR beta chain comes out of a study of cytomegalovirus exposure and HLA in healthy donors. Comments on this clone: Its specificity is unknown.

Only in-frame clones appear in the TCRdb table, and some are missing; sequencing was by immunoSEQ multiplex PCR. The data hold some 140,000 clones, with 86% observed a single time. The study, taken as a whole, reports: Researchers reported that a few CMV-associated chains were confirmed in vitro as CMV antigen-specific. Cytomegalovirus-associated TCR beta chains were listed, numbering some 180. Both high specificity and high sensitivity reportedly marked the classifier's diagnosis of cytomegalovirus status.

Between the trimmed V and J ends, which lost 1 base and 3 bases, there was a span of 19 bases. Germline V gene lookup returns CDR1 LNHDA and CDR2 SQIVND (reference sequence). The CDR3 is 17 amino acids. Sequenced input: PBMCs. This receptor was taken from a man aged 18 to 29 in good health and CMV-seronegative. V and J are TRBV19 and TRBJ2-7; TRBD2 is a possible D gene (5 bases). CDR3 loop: CASSIGSGLSANYEQYF. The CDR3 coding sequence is TGTGCCAGTAGTATAGGATCCGGACTTTCTGCTAACTACGAGCAGTACTTC.